This T cell receptor beta chain comes out of a study of blood T cell repertoires in COVID-19. Study-wide context: Acute and convalescent COVID-19 samples came from the United States, Italy and Spain. From T cells, B-cell-depleted T cells, or PBMCs came the material, which was cDNA or gDNA.

Across 20 to 25 US areas, participants ranged in age from roughly 18 to 95 years. In the authors' methods: From reference gene primer amplification, estimates of nucleated cell counts were derived. The protocol was immunoSEQ multiplex PCR, while the TCRdb copy is restricted to in-frame clones and leaves out a portion. That table supplies the V and J calls and clone size; D and trimming were determined from the DNA. The data contain 150,000 to 200,000 clones, 60% to 80% of them singletons. The CDR3 covers 11 residues. V lost 0 bases and J 10 bases, leaving 7 bases between the germline ends. Germline CDR1 reads GTSNPN; CDR2 reads SVGIG (reference sequence).

The rearrangement uses TRBV30 and TRBJ2-1; D uncertain. The sample comprised PBMCs or T cells enriched from blood (not recorded which). The TCR originated in a man aged 60-69 years who had been exposed to COVID-19. The CDR3 is CAWSVTLEQFF. The CDR3 DNA sequence: TGTGCCTGGAGTGTAACTCTCGAGCAGTTCTTC.